This TCR beta chain was obtained from a study of cytotoxic CD8 clonotypes in ibrutinib-treated CLL. In the study overall: The sample average was about 280,000 productive templates and tens of thousands of productive rearrangements. Study outcomes and limitations: Clonality (at baseline) was higher than in age-matched healthy donors and tracked circulating CD8+ T-cell counts.

This CDR3 is 14 amino acids long. With 4 bases clipped from V and 4 bases from J, the junction kept 4 bases outside the gene matches. Germline CDR1 reads SGHAT; CDR2 reads FQNNGV. With regard to this clone: The target antigen is unknown. Other DNA sequences in this sample translate to the same CDR3.

Depths of 1 in 200,000 to 1 in 1 million T cells were the sequencing target. Using immunoSEQ multiplex PCR, the repertoire was profiled, and TCRdb retains in-frame clones only, with some absent. The table lists about 130,000 clones, 70% to 90% of them singletons. The sample consisted of PBMCs, taken after 24 months of ibrutinib treatment. V and J are TRBV11-2 and TRBJ2-5; 9 nucleotides agree with TRBD1. This clonotype originated in a human donor with chronic lymphocytic leukemia. The CDR3 reads CASSSGQGRETQYF. CDR3 DNA: TGTGCCAGCAGCTCAGGACAGGGGCGAGAGACCCAGTACTTC.